These 24 T cell receptor beta chains share one sample of origin, sequenced in a study of blood T cells in healthy people across ages. The use of a sample-barcoded 5' primer and a J-beta primer mix characterized a second PCR of roughly 6 to 11 cycles. TCRdb independently ran MiXCR on the 5' RACE reads; one entry per CDR3 protein. The sample shows fewer than 2 million distinct CDR3 sequences, about 39% of them seen only once. The sequenced sample was blood. These receptors were obtained from a human donor in good health.

The chain couples TRBV6-6 to TRBJ1-2; the match to TRBD1 covers 10 bases. With 10 bases clipped from V and 8 bases from J, the junction kept 13 bases outside the gene matches. CDR1 and CDR2 from the germline V gene are MNHNY and SVGAGI (reference sequence). This CDR3 spans 14 amino acids. The CDR3 loop is CAIRGGTGDGGYTF. As DNA, the CDR3 is TGTGCCATCCGGGGGGGGACAGGGGATGGCGGCTACACCTTC.

The chain combines TRBV7-2 with TRBJ2-1; either TRBD1 or TRBD2 may fit D (6 bases each). Germline V CDR1 and CDR2: SGHTA, FQGNSA. This CDR3 contains 16 residues. V lost 4 bases and J 1 base, leaving 14 bases between the germline ends. This CDR3 is CASSSLGGPSYNEQFF. The CDR3 DNA is TGTGCCAGCAGCTCGCTAGGGGGGCCTTCCTACAATGAGCAGTTCTTC. Full variable domain (remainder filled in from reference TRBV7-2 and TRBJ2-1): GAGVSQSPSNKVTEKGKDVELRCDPISGHTALYWYRQSLGQGLEFLIYFQGNSAPDKSGLPSDRFSAERTGGSVSTLTIQRTQQEDSAVYLCASSSLGGPSYNEQFFGPGTRLTVL.

The chain employs TRBV6-5 and TRBJ2-7, with D possibly TRBD1 on 6 matching bases. Trimming removed 6 bases at V and 5 bases at J, with 20 bases between. Germline V gives CDR1 MNHEY, CDR2 SVGAGI. This CDR3 spans 15 amino acids. Here the CDR3 reads CASRSGQKLRDEQYF. CDR3 bases: TGTGCCAGCAGATCAGGACAGAAATTAAGGGACGAGCAGTACTTC.

The chain combines TRBV7-9 with TRBJ2-4, with D possibly matching TRBD2 (6 bases). This CDR3 has 14 residues. CDR1 is SEHNR and CDR2 is FQNEAQ in the germline V gene (reference sequence). Trimming removed 1 base at V and 7 bases at J, with 11 bases between. In nucleotides, the CDR3 is TGTGCCAGCAGCTTAGGAGGGGACTGGAACATTCAGTACTTC. It is translated as CASSLGGDWNIQYF.

This clonotype occurred a few times. The chain recombines TRBV7-2 with TRBJ1-2; perhaps TRBD1 as D (5 bases). V was clipped by 5 bases and J by 4 bases, with 20 bases between them. Germline CDR1 and CDR2: SGHTA and FQGNSA. This CDR3 is built from 16 residues. The CDR3 loop is CASSPQSTGATYGYTF. The CDR3 bases are TGTGCCAGCAGCCCACAATCCACCGGGGCTACCTATGGCTACACCTTC.

The chain has TRBV15 and TRBJ1-1, with D maybe TRBD1 (5 bases). The CDR3 covers 15 residues. Looked up from germline, CDR1 is LNHNV and CDR2 is YYDKDF (reference sequence). Trimming took off 0 bases at V and 4 bases at J, with 12 bases between the two ends. In DNA form, the CDR3 reads TGTGCCACCAGCAGAGAGGGGGGTCTGGGCACTGAAGCTTTCTTT. Its translation: CATSREGGLGTEAFF.

The J gene is TRBJ2-3, the V gene TRBV20-1, with D possibly being TRBD1 or TRBD2 (5 bases each). Looked up from germline, CDR1 is DFQATT and CDR2 is SNEGSKA (reference sequence). The CDR3 runs to 15 residues. Trimming stripped 4 bases from V and 2 bases from J, with 16 bases between. This chain's CDR3 is CSAIIGAEDTDTQYF. The CDR3 DNA reads TGCAGTGCTATCATCGGGGCGGAAGACACAGATACGCAGTATTTT.

This clonotype appeared once. The J gene is TRBJ2-5, the V gene TRBV12-3 or TRBV12-4, with TRBD1 matching 7 bases. The junction had 7 bases not matched to a gene; V was cut back by 6 bases and J by 3 bases. This CDR3 region has 14 residues. The CDR3 DNA sequence: TGTGCCAGCAGGATTCTAGGGACAGAAGAGACCCAGTACTTC. This sequence encodes CASRILGTEETQYF.

The sample holds a few counts of this clonotype. The chain combines TRBV15 with TRBJ2-1; possibly TRBD2 for D (6 bases). V was cut by 6 bases and J by 7 bases, with 16 bases left in between. This CDR3 has 14 amino acids. Per the germline V gene, CDR1 is LNHNV and CDR2 is YYDKDF (reference sequence). CDR3 sequence: CATRRTGTANEQFF. The CDR3 region has the DNA TGTGCCACCAGAAGAACCGGGACTGCAAATGAGCAGTTCTTC.

This clonotype was seen once. The chain employs TRBV12-3 or TRBV12-4 and TRBJ1-3; D unclear. The CDR3 extends over 11 amino acids. V lost 3 bases, J lost 10 bases, and 7 bases lay in between. The CDR3 sequence: CASSFSVTIYF. DNA for the CDR3: TGTGCCAGCAGTTTCTCAGTGACCATATATTTT.

The rearrangement links TRBV6-2 or TRBV6-3 to TRBJ2-1; weak D call: TRBD2 (5 bases). Germline CDR1 and CDR2: MNHEY and SVGEGT. The CDR3 length is 15 residues. Trimming cost V 0 bases and J 5 bases, with 11 bases left between them. The DNA of the CDR3 is TGTGCCAGCAGTTACTCGAGGGCTAGCCACAATGAGCAGTTCTTC. It specifies CASSYSRASHNEQFF.

This clonotype turned up a few times. V usage is TRBV20-1 and J usage is TRBJ1-2; TRBD1 might be the D (5 bases). The CDR3 runs 13 residues. Trimming cost V 6 bases and J 1 base, with 12 bases left between them. In germline, CDR1 is DFQATT, CDR2 SNEGSKA (reference sequence). The CDR3 region has the DNA TGCAGTGCGTGGGACGTACGTAACTATGGCTACACCTTC. Its protein product is CSAWDVRNYGYTF.

This clonotype was observed a handful of times. The chain links TRBV10-3 to TRBJ1-1; tentative D call: TRBD1 (5 bases). There are 12 residues in the CDR3. Germline CDR1 is ENHRY and CDR2 is SYGVKD. Trimming took off 11 bases at V and 9 bases at J, with 19 bases between the two ends. CDR3 bases: TGTGCCGCTCGCGGGACCCAAGAGAAAGCTTTCTTT. Its protein is CAARGTQEKAFF.

The chain employs TRBV20-1 and TRBJ2-7; D is possibly TRBD1 (6 bases). The J call may be mistaken, given a closer DNA end match to TRBJ2-5. This CDR3 has 14 amino acids. Germline V gene sequence: CDR1 DFQATT, CDR2 SNEGSKA (reference sequence). CDR3: CSASPGQGQETQYF. The CDR3 DNA is TGCAGTGCTAGTCCGGGCCAGGGGCAAGAGACCCAGTACTTC.

A few counts support this clonotype. The V gene is TRBV7-2, the J gene TRBJ1-5; D gene ambiguous. Germline V gene sequence: CDR1 SGHTA, CDR2 FQGNSA. V dropped 5 bases and J dropped 10 bases, with 15 bases sitting between them. This CDR3 contains 13 residues. CDR3 in amino acids: CASSLELRGPQHF. CDR3 coding DNA: TGTGCCAGCAGCCTCGAACTCCGGGGTCCCCAGCATTTT.

The V gene is TRBV3-1, the J gene TRBJ1-1; D is unresolved. The germline CDR1 and CDR2 sequences are LGHDT and YNNKEL (reference sequence). V was clipped by 6 bases and J by 7 bases, with 18 bases between them. CDR3 length: 14 amino acids. CDR3 nucleotide sequence: TGTGCCAGCAGACGCCTCTTAGTTTCCGGTGAAGCTTTCTTT. Its protein product is CASRRLLVSGEAFF.

This clonotype appeared a few times. The chain is built from TRBV4-3 and TRBJ2-4; possible D gene TRBD1, 5 bases. V shed 1 base and J shed 7 bases, with 14 bases lying between them. The CDR3 is 15 amino acids. Germline values: CDR1 LGHNA, CDR2 YSLEER. The CDR3 sequence: CASSQVEGVPNIQYF. In DNA, the CDR3 is TGCGCCAGCAGCCAAGTGGAAGGGGTCCCCAACATTCAGTACTTC.

Details on this clonotype: Mismatch with germline at one junction end may stem from a read error. The rearrangement uses TRBV4-3 and TRBJ2-2; 11 bases are shared with TRBD2. Germline V gene sequence: CDR1 LGHNA, CDR2 YSLEER. CDR3 length equals 20 residues. DNA for the CDR3: TGCGTCAGCAGCCAAGATGGGACCGGGACTAGCGGAACCAACACCGGGGAGCTGTTTTTT. It is translated as CVSSQDGTGTSGTNTGELFF.

CDR3 region: CASSHPAGGNTEAFF. The CDR3 DNA reads as TGTGCCAGCAGTCACCCAGCGGGGGGAAACACTGAAGCTTTCTTT. The rearrangement links TRBV6-6 to TRBJ1-1; perhaps TRBD1 as D (5 bases). This CDR3 has 15 amino acids. V gave up 5 bases and J gave up 2 bases, with 15 bases separating them. Per germline, CDR1 MNHNY and CDR2 SVGAGI (reference sequence).

This clonotype was observed a few times. This rearrangement joins TRBV5-1 to TRBJ2-3; D perhaps matches TRBD2 (6 bases). The CDR3 spans 16 residues. Looked up from germline, CDR1 is SGHRS and CDR2 is YFSETQ. Trimming took 0 bases from V and 2 from J, leaving 13 bases between them. In DNA form, the CDR3 reads TGCGCCAGCAGCTTGGTAGGTCGGGAGCTCACAGATACGCAGTATTTT. Protein product: CASSLVGRELTDTQYF. Drawing the rest from reference TRBV5-1 and TRBJ2-3, the complete variable domain is KAGVTQTPRYLIKTRGQQVTLSCSPISGHRSVSWYQQTPGQGLQFLFEYFSETQRNKGNFPGRFSGRQFSNSRSEMNVSTLELGDSALYLCASSLVGRELTDTQYFGPGTRLTVL.

V and J are TRBV5-1 and TRBJ2-7; D may correspond to TRBD1 or TRBD2 (5 bases each). The CDR3 consists of 16 residues. V was shortened by 5 bases and J by 2 bases, with 20 bases between the two germline ends. CDR1 and CDR2 from the germline V gene are SGHRS and YFSETQ. CDR3 in DNA: TGCGCCAGCAGTCCAGGGACGGGACGGAAGACCTACGAGCAGTACTTC. Its translation is CASSPGTGRKTYEQYF.

This clonotype was counted a few times. The chain is built from TRBV30 and TRBJ2-7; D is unclear. The CDR3 loop spans 12 amino acids. CDR1 is GTSNPN and CDR2 is SVGIG in the germline V gene (reference sequence). The V gene lost 2 bases and the J gene lost 4 bases, with 9 bases spanning the gap. Here the CDR3 reads CAWSMAAYEQYF. CDR3 in DNA: TGTGCCTGGAGTATGGCAGCTTACGAGCAGTACTTC.

The chain has TRBV6-5 and TRBJ2-4; maybe TRBD1 (5 bases). The J call may be mistaken, given a closer DNA end match to TRBJ2-7. Germline V CDR1 and CDR2: MNHEY, SVGAGI. CDR3 length: 13 amino acids. The CDR3 bases are TGTGCCAGCAGTTTTCTAGAAGGGGACGAGCAGTACTTC. Translating gives CASSFLEGDEQYF.

This clonotype was found a few times. The chain has TRBV7-2 and TRBJ2-3; 8 bases match TRBD1. Losses at the gene ends were 7 bases for V and 6 bases for J; bases not matched to a gene: 12. The CDR3 has 15 amino acids. From germline, CDR1 is SGHTA and CDR2 FQGNSA. The CDR3 loop is CASKADRGWTDTQYF. In DNA, the CDR3 is TGTGCCAGCAAAGCCGACAGGGGATGGACGGATACGCAGTATTTT.